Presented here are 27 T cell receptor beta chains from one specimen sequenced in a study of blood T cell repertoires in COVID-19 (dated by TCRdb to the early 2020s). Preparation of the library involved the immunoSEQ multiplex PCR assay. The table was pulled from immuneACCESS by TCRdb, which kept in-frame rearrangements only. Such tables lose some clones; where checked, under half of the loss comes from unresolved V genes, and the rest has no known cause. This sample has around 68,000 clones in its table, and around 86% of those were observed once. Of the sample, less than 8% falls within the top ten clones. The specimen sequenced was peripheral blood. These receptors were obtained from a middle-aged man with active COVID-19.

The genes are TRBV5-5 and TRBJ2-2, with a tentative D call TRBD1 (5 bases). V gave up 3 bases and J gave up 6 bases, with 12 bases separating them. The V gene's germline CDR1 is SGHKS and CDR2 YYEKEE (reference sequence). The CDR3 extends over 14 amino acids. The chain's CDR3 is CASSSRTTAGELFF. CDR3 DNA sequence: TGTGCCAGCAGCTCACGGACAACCGCCGGGGAGCTGTTTTTT.

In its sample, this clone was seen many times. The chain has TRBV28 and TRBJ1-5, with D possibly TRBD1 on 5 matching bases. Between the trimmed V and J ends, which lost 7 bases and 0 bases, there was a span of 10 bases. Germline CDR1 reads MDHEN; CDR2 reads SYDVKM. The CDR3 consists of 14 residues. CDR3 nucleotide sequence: TGTGCCAGCACTACAGGACATAGCAATCAGCCCCAGCATTTT. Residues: CASTTGHSNQPQHF.

The CDR3 sequence: CASSQTRKTEAFF. The CDR3 region has the DNA TGTGCCAGCAGCCAAACCAGGAAAACTGAAGCTTTCTTT. V gene TRBV27 combines with J gene TRBJ1-1; D remains unclear. V was shortened by 6 bases and J by 5 bases, with 13 bases between the two germline ends. CDR1 and CDR2 (germline): MNHEY, SMNVEV (reference sequence). This CDR3 is built from 13 residues.

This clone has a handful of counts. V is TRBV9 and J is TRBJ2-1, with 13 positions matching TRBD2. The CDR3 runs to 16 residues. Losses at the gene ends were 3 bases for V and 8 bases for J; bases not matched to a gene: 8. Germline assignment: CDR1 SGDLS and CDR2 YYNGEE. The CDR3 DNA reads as TGTGCCAGCAGCGCAGGACTAGCGGGGGTTGGGTATGAGCAGTTCTTC. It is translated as CASSAGLAGVGYEQFF.

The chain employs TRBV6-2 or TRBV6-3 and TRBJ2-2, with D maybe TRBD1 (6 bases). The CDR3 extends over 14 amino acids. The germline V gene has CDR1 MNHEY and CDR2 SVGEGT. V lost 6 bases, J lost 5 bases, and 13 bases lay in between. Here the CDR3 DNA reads TGTGCCAGCAGCGACAGGTCCCCGACCGGGGAGCTGTTTTTT. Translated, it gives CASSDRSPTGELFF.

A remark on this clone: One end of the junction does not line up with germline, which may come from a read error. The CDR3 nucleotides are TGTGCCAGCAGCCCCGACAGGGGGCGGCCCCGTAATTCGCCCCTCCACTTT. Its translation is CASSPDRGRPRNSPLHF. The chain employs TRBV28 and TRBJ1-6, with TRBD1 matching 10 bases. Germline assignment: CDR1 MDHEN and CDR2 SYDVKM. The CDR3 is made up of 17 amino acids.

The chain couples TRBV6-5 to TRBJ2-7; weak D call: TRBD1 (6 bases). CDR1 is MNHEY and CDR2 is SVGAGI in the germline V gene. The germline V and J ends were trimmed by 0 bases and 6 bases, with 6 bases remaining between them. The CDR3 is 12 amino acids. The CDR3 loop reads CASSYSGGEQYF. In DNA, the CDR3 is TGTGCCAGCAGTTACTCAGGGGGCGAGCAGTACTTC.

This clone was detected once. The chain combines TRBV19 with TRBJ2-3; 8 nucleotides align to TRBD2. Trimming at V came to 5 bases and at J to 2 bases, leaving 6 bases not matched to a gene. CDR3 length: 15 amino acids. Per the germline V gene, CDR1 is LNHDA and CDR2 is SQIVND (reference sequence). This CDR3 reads CASSLSGAYTDTQYF. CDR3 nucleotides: TGTGCCAGTAGTCTTAGCGGGGCTTACACAGATACGCAGTATTTT.

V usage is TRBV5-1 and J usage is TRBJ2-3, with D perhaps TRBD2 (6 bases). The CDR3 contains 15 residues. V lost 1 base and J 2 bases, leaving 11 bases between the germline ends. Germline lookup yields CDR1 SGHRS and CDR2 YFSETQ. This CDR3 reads CASSLHGDSTDTQYF. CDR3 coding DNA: TGCGCCAGCAGCTTGCATGGGGACTCCACAGATACGCAGTATTTT.

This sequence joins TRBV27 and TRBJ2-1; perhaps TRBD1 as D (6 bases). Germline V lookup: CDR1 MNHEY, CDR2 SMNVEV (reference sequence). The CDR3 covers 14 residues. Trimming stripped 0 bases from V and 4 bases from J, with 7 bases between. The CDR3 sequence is CASSLSGTYNEQFF. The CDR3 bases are TGTGCCAGCAGTTTATCGGGGACATACAATGAGCAGTTCTTC.

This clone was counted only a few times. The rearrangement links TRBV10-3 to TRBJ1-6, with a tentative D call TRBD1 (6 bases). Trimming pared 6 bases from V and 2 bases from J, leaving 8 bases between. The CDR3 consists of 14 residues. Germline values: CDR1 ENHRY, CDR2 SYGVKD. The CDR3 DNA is TGTGCCATCAGACAGGGAACCTATAATTCACCCCTCCACTTT. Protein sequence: CAIRQGTYNSPLHF.

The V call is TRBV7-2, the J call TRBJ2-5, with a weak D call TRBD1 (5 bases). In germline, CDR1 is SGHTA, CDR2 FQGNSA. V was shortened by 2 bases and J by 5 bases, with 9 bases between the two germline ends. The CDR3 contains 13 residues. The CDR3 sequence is CASSLRGVETQYF. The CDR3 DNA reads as TGTGCCAGCAGCTTAAGGGGTGTCGAGACCCAGTACTTC.

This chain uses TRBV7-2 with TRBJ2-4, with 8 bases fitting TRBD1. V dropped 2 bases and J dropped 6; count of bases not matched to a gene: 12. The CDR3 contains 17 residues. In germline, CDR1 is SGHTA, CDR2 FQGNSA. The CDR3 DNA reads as TGTGCCAGCAGCTTATTAGGTGAGGGACAGGTTGGAAACATTCAGTACTTC. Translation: CASSLLGEGQVGNIQYF. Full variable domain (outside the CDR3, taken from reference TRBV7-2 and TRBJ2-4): GAGVSQSPSNKVTEKGKDVELRCDPISGHTALYWYRQSLGQGLEFLIYFQGNSAPDKSGLPSDRFSAERTGGSVSTLTIQRTQQEDSAVYLCASSLLGEGQVGNIQYFGAGTRLSVL.

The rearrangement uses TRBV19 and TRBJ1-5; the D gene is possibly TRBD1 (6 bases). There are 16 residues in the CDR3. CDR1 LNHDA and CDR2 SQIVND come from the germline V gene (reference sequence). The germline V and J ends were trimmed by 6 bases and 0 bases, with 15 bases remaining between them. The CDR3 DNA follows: TGTGCCAGTAGGCCCCTGGACAGCCCTAGCAATCAGCCCCAGCATTTT. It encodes CASRPLDSPSNQPQHF. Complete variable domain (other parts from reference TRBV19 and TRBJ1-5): DGGITQSPKYLFRKEGQNVTLSCEQNLNHDAMYWYRQDPGQGLRLIYYSQIVNDFQKGDIAEGYSVSREKKESFPLTVTSAQKNPTAFYLCASRPLDSPSNQPQHFGDGTRLSIL.

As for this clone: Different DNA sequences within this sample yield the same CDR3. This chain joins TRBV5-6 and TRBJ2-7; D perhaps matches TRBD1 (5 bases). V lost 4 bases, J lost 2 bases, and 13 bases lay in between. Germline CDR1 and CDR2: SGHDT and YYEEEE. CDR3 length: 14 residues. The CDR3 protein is CASSVRDRAYEQYF. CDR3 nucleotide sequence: TGTGCCAGCAGCGTCAGGGATAGGGCCTACGAGCAGTACTTC.

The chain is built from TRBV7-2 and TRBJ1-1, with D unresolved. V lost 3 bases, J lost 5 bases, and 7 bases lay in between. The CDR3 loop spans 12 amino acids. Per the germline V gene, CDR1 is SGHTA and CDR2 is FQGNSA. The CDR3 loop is CASSFDTTEAFF. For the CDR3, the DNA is TGTGCCAGCAGCTTTGACACGACTGAAGCTTTCTTT. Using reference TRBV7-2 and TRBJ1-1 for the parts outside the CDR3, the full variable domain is GAGVSQSPSNKVTEKGKDVELRCDPISGHTALYWYRQSLGQGLEFLIYFQGNSAPDKSGLPSDRFSAERTGGSVSTLTIQRTQQEDSAVYLCASSFDTTEAFFGQGTRLTVV.

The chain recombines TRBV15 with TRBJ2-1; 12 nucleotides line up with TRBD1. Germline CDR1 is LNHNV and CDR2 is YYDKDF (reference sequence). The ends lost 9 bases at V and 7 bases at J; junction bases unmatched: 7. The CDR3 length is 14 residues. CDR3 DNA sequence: TGTGCCACAAACCGGGACAGGGGGCCAAATGAGCAGTTCTTC. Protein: CATNRDRGPNEQFF. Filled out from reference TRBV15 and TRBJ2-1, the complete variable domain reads DAMVIQNPRYQVTQFGKPVTLSCSQTLNHNVMYWYQQKSSQAPKLLFHYYDKDFNNEADTPDNFQSRRPNTSFCFLDIRSPGLGDTAMYLCATNRDRGPNEQFFGPGTRLTVL.

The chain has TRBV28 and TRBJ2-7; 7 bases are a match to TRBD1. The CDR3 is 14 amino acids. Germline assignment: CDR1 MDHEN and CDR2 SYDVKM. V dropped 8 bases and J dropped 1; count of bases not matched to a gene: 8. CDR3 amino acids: CASGPRQGSYEQYF. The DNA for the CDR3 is TGTGCCAGCGGGCCGCGACAGGGTTCCTACGAGCAGTACTTC.

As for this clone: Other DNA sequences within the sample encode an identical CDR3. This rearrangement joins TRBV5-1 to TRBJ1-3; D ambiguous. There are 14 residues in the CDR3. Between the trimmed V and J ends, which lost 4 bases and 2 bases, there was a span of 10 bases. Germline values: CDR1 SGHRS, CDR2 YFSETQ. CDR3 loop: CASSLTGAGNTIYF. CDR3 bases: TGCGCCAGCAGCCTAACCGGGGCTGGAAACACCATATATTTT. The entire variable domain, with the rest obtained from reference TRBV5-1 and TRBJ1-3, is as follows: KAGVTQTPRYLIKTRGQQVTLSCSPISGHRSVSWYQQTPGQGLQFLFEYFSETQRNKGNFPGRFSGRQFSNSRSEMNVSTLELGDSALYLCASSLTGAGNTIYFGEGSWLTVV.

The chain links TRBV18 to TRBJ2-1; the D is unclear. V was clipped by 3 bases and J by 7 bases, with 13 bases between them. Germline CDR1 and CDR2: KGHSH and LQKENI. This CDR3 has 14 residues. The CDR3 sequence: CASSPSPSRNEQFF. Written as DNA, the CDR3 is TGTGCCAGCTCACCCTCTCCAAGCCGTAATGAGCAGTTCTTC.

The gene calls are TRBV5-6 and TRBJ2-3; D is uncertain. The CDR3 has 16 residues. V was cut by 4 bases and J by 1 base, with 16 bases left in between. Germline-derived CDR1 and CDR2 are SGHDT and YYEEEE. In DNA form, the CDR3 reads TGTGCCAGCAGCCCGCGGCAAGCAATCGGCACAGATACGCAGTATTTT. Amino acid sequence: CASSPRQAIGTDTQYF.

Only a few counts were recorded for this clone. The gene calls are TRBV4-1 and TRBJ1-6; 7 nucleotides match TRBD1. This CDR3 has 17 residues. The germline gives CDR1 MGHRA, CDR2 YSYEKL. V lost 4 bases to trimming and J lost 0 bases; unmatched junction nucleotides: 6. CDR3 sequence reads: CASSRGQTHSYNSPLHF. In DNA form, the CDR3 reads TGCGCCAGCAGCCGGGGACAGACCCACTCCTATAATTCACCCCTCCACTTT.

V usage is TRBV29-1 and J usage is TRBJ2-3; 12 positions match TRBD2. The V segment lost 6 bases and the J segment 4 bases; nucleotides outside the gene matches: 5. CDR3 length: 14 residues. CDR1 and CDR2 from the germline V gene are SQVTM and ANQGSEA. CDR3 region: CSVATSGRSDTQYF. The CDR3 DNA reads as TGCAGCGTGGCGACTAGCGGGAGATCAGATACGCAGTATTTT.

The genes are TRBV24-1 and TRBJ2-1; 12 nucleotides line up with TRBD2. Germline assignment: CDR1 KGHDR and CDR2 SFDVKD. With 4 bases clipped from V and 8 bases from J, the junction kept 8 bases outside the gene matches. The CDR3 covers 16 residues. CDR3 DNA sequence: TGTGCCACCAGTGACTCGGGACTAGCGGGTAGGGATGAGCAGTTCTTC. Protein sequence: CATSDSGLAGRDEQFF.

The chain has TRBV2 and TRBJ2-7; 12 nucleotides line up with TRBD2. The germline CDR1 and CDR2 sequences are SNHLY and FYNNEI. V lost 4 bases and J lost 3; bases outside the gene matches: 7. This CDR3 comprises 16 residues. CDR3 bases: TGTGCCAGCAGTGGACTAGCGGGAGAATTTGGCTACGAGCAGTACTTC. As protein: CASSGLAGEFGYEQYF.

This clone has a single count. The DNA for the CDR3 is TGTGCCAGCAGCTTAGGGGGTAGGGGGCCGGGCACAGATACGCAGTATTTT. Translating it yields CASSLGGRGPGTDTQYF. The chain has TRBV7-8 and TRBJ2-3; 7 bases are shared with TRBD1. The CDR3 has 17 residues. The V gene end was trimmed by 1 base and the J gene end by 1 base; junction bases not matched to a gene: 8. Germline V gives CDR1 SGHVS, CDR2 FQNEAQ.

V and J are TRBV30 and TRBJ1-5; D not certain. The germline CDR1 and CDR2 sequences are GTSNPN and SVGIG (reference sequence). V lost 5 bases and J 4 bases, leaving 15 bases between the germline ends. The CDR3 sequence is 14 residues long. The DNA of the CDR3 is TGTGCCTGGGGAGGGCCCCTTCCTAATCAGCCCCAGCATTTT. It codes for CAWGGPLPNQPQHF.